These T cell receptor beta chains were read from a single sample in a study of control samples from healthy donors and cancer patients. Generated by immunoSEQ multiplex PCR, the TCRdb table keeps only in-frame clones and is missing some. The sample shows about 79,000 clones, 80% to 95% of them seen only once. The sample comprised PBMCs. Source of these receptors: a woman between 40 and 50 years old with lung cancer. The CDR3 runs from the conserved cysteine through the conserved F or W. Each record gives: J gene, clone size, D gene, V gene, CDR3 protein, CDR3 DNA. D genes are given only for firm matches. Some rows have no size entry. The others give once, few or many, or a class for an expanded clone.

J: TRBJ1-1
size: .
D: .
V: TRBV5-1
CDR3: CASSSPQTGNTEAFF
DNA: TGCGCCAGCAGCTCCCCCCAGACGGGAAACACTGAAGCTTTCTTT

J: TRBJ2-5
size: .
D: TRBD2
V: TRBV7-9
CDR3: CASSLGSLAGGQETQYF
DNA: TGTGCCAGCAGCTTAGGTTCCCTAGCGGGGGGGCAAGAGACCCAGTACTTC

J: TRBJ1-1
size: .
D: .
V: TRBV19
CDR3: CASSIGGEAFF
DNA: TGTGCCAGTAGTATAGGTGGTGAAGCTTTCTTT

J: TRBJ1-3
size: .
D: .
V: TRBV6-6
CDR3: CASSSTQGFAGNTIYF
DNA: TGTGCCAGCAGTTCTACCCAGGGATTCGCTGGAAACACCATATATTTT

J: TRBJ2-7
size: .
D: .
V: TRBV2
CDR3: CASMPPHLGHYEQYF
DNA: TGTGCCAGCATGCCCCCTCACCTTGGACACTACGAGCAGTACTTC

J: TRBJ1-1
size: once
D: TRBD1
V: TRBV5-1
CDR3: CASSYGTENTEAFF
DNA: TGCGCCAGCAGCTACGGGACAGAAAACACTGAAGCTTTCTTT

J: TRBJ2-2
size: .
D: TRBD1
V: TRBV14
CDR3: CASSQDLFPGTGTTGELFF
DNA: TGTGCCAGCAGCCAAGATCTTTTTCCCGGGACAGGGACCACCGGGGAGCTGTTTTTT

J: TRBJ1-2
size: .
D: TRBD1
V: TRBV5-4
CDR3: CASSLERAGGYYGYTF
DNA: TGTGCCAGCAGCTTGGAAAGGGCAGGGGGCTACTATGGCTACACCTTC

J: TRBJ2-5
size: .
D: .
V: TRBV11-1
CDR3: CASSLGLETQYF
DNA: TGTGCCAGCAGCTTAGGGTTGGAGACCCAGTACTTC

J: TRBJ2-3
size: .
D: .
V: TRBV11-3
CDR3: CASSLGTDTQYF
DNA: TGTGCCAGCAGCTTAGGCACAGATACGCAGTATTTT

J: TRBJ1-1
size: few
D: .
V: TRBV2
CDR3: CASSEYDVITEAFF
DNA: TGTGCCAGCAGTGAATACGACGTCATAACTGAAGCTTTCTTT

J: TRBJ2-2
size: .
D: .
V: TRBV12-3/TRBV12-4
CDR3: CASTWSAGELFF
DNA: TGTGCCAGCACCTGGAGCGCCGGGGAGCTGTTTTTT

J: TRBJ1-2
size: .
D: TRBD1
V: TRBV6-5
CDR3: CASSFDRDRARGYTF
DNA: TGTGCCAGCAGTTTCGACCGGGACAGGGCACGGGGCTACACCTTC

J: TRBJ2-1
size: .
D: TRBD2
V: TRBV27
CDR3: CASSFPLAGGRSEQFF
DNA: TGTGCCAGCAGTTTCCCGCTAGCGGGGGGCCGGAGTGAGCAGTTCTTC

J: TRBJ1-6
size: .
D: .
V: TRBV12-3/TRBV12-4
CDR3: CASSLASPLHF
DNA: TGTGCCAGCAGTTTAGCTTCACCCCTCCACTTT

J: TRBJ2-5
size: once
D: TRBD2
V: TRBV4-1
CDR3: CASSQDPLASGGGQETQYF
DNA: TGCGCCAGCAGCCAAGACCCCCTAGCTAGCGGCGGGGGACAAGAGACCCAGTACTTC

J: TRBJ1-6
size: .
D: .
V: TRBV7-9
CDR3: CASSHDRMNSPLHF
DNA: TGTGCCAGCAGCCACGACAGAATGAATTCACCCCTCCACTTT

J: TRBJ1-1
size: .
D: TRBD1
V: TRBV10-1
CDR3: CASSDQLAGGVFF
DNA: TGCGCCAGCAGTGACCAATTAGCAGGGGGCGTTTTCTTT

J: TRBJ2-7
size: .
D: TRBD1
V: TRBV27
CDR3: CASSLSPNRGLRYEQYF
DNA: TGTGCCAGCAGCTTATCCCCCAACAGGGGTTTACGCTACGAGCAGTACTTC

J: TRBJ2-1
size: .
D: .
V: TRBV5-1
CDR3: CASSYGPRDTEQFF
DNA: TGCGCCAGCAGCTATGGGCCCAGGGATACTGAGCAGTTCTTC

J: TRBJ2-5
size: .
D: TRBD2
V: TRBV7-2
CDR3: CASSLVGLAGGQETQYF
DNA: TGTGCCAGCAGCTTAGTCGGGCTAGCGGGGGGGCAAGAGACCCAGTACTTC

J: TRBJ2-7
size: .
D: .
V: TRBV18
CDR3: CASSPTRSGGVPLEQYF
DNA: TGTGCCAGCTCACCAACCCGGTCCGGGGGCGTCCCGTTGGAGCAGTACTTC

J: TRBJ1-4
size: .
D: .
V: TRBV6-2/TRBV6-3
CDR3: CASSYWDRPEGGKLFF
DNA: TGTGCCAGCAGTTACTGGGACCGACCAGAAGGAGGAAAACTGTTTTTT

J: TRBJ2-6
size: .
D: .
V: TRBV3-1/TRBV3-2
CDR3: CASSQGRTSGANVLTF
DNA: TGTGCCAGCAGCCAGGGGAGGACCTCTGGGGCCAACGTCCTGACTTTC

J: TRBJ2-6
size: .
D: .
V: TRBV28
CDR3: CASSLSSGANVLTF
DNA: TGTGCCAGCAGTTTAAGCTCTGGGGCCAACGTCCTGACTTTC

J: TRBJ1-1
size: .
D: .
V: TRBV18
CDR3: CASSLSPNTEAFF
DNA: TGTGCCAGCTCACTATCTCCTAACACTGAAGCTTTCTTT

J: TRBJ1-1
size: .
D: .
V: TRBV7-8
CDR3: CASSLRGLNTEAFF
DNA: TGTGCCAGCAGCTTACGGGGATTGAACACTGAAGCTTTCTTT

J: TRBJ1-1
size: once
D: TRBD1
V: TRBV29-1
CDR3: CSATVDRSNTEAFF
DNA: TGCAGCGCCACCGTGGACAGGTCTAACACTGAAGCTTTCTTT

J: TRBJ2-7
size: .
D: .
V: TRBV11-3
CDR3: CATSGQEGAEQYF
DNA: TGTGCCACCTCCGGGCAGGAGGGGGCCGAGCAGTACTTC

J: TRBJ1-2
size: .
D: TRBD1
V: TRBV9
CDR3: CASSVGTGQIYGYTF
DNA: TGTGCCAGCAGCGTAGGGACAGGACAGATCTATGGCTACACCTTC

J: TRBJ2-7
size: .
D: TRBD2
V: TRBV18
CDR3: CASSPLGGGEVTGYEQYF
DNA: TGTGCCAGCTCCCCCCTCGGGGGGGGCGAGGTTACCGGCTACGAGCAGTACTTC

J: TRBJ2-7
size: .
D: .
V: TRBV19
CDR3: CASSIDLGSYEQYF
DNA: TGTGCCAGTAGTATAGACCTTGGCTCCTACGAGCAGTACTTC

J: TRBJ1-1
size: few
D: .
V: TRBV4-1
CDR3: CASSFQTGNTEAFF
DNA: TGCGCCAGCAGCTTTCAGACAGGTAACACTGAAGCTTTCTTT

J: TRBJ1-1
size: once
D: TRBD1
V: TRBV19
CDR3: CASSISGTGDTEAFF
DNA: TGTGCCAGTAGTATCTCGGGGACAGGGGACACTGAAGCTTTCTTT

J: TRBJ2-3
size: .
D: TRBD2
V: TRBV6-5
CDR3: CASRGVGGGSDTQYF
DNA: TGTGCCAGCAGGGGGGTTGGCGGGGGATCGGATACGCAGTATTTT

J: TRBJ1-4
size: .
D: .
V: TRBV5-8
CDR3: CASSIGRATVNEKLFF
DNA: TGTGCCAGCAGCATAGGACGGGCGACCGTTAATGAAAAACTGTTTTTT

J: TRBJ2-1
size: .
D: .
V: TRBV3-1/TRBV3-2
CDR3: CASTRRGANEQFF
DNA: TGTGCCAGCACCCGCCGGGGTGCCAATGAGCAGTTCTTC

J: TRBJ2-1
size: .
D: .
V: TRBV11-2
CDR3: CASSLGFYNEQFF
DNA: TGTGCCAGCAGCTTAGGCTTCTACAATGAGCAGTTCTTC

J: TRBJ2-1
size: .
D: TRBD2
V: TRBV2
CDR3: CASCPGGEQFF
DNA: TGTGCCAGCTGCCCGGGGGGTGAGCAGTTCTTC